Listed here is a single TCR beta chain. There are 14 residues in the CDR3. The V end lost 2 bases, the J end lost 0 bases, and 7 bases lay between the germline ends. From germline, CDR1 is MDHEN and CDR2 SYDVKM. The entry originates in a study of shared clonotypes between healthy human individuals. Authors' data handling: Filtering differed since immunoSEQ provided only junctions, with no quality scores. Clones were read by immunoSEQ multiplex PCR, and TCRdb kept only the in-frame ones, dropping some. The V and J calls and the clone size are those of that table, but D and trimming were determined from the DNA. The table lists about 680,000 clones, roughly 70% of them singletons.

The TCR was taken from a woman in her twenties or thirties in good health. This chain joins TRBV28 and TRBJ1-1; D not resolved. Sequencing input: memory CD4+ T cells sorted from blood. Subset noted: CD45RA-negative fraction. The CDR3: CASSLEGLNTEAFF. The CDR3 nucleotides are TGTGCCAGCAGTTTAGAAGGGCTGAACACTGAAGCTTTCTTT.